These 15 T cell receptor beta chains were sequenced from one sample in a study of cytomegalovirus exposure and HLA in healthy donors. Primers for the PCR totalled 60 Vbeta and 13 Jbeta. TCRdb's copy holds only in-frame clones and misses some; the assay was immunoSEQ multiplex PCR. Seen here are hundreds of thousands of clones, around four fifths observed once, and the top ten hold 0.55% to 0.7%. Sequenced sample: PBMCs. The source of these receptors is a woman between 35 and 50 years old in good health and CMV-seronegative.

Worth noting for this clone: The sample carries other DNA sequences with the same CDR3. V and J are TRBV9 and TRBJ2-2; TRBD2 matches 8 bases. After removal of 2 bases from V and 1 base from J, the junction contained 1 base not matched to a gene. The CDR3 runs 15 residues. Germline V gives CDR1 SGDLS, CDR2 YYNGEE. The CDR3 DNA reads TGTGCCAGCAGCGTGGCGGGGGGGAACACCGGGGAGCTGTTTTTT. This translates into CASSVAGGNTGELFF.

The chain is built from TRBV6-5 and TRBJ1-1, with a possible D match to TRBD1 (6 bases). The CDR3 sequence is 15 residues long. Germline-derived CDR1 and CDR2 are MNHEY and SVGAGI. V dropped 7 bases and J dropped 5 bases, with 20 bases sitting between them. CDR3 DNA sequence: TGTGCCAGCACGAACGGTAGGGGGGGGGAAACTGAAGCTTTCTTT. Its translation: CASTNGRGGETEAFF.

This clone was counted between two and nine times. The rearrangement joins TRBV2 to TRBJ1-2; 7 nucleotides align to TRBD1. After removal of 7 bases from V and 6 bases from J, the junction contained 8 bases not matched to a gene. Per the germline V gene, CDR1 is SNHLY and CDR2 is FYNNEI. The CDR3 sequence is 13 residues long. DNA of the CDR3: TGTGCCAGCACCCCGACAGGGCAGGATGGCTACACCTTC. Amino acid sequence: CASTPTGQDGYTF. Drawing the rest from reference TRBV2 and TRBJ1-2, the complete variable domain is EPEVTQTPSHQVTQMGQEVILRCVPISNHLYFYWYRQILGQKVEFLVSFYNNEISEKSEIFDDQFSVERPDGSNFTLKIRSTKLEDSAMYFCASTPTGQDGYTFGSGTRLTVV.

The CDR3 loop is CASSRAGGRNEQFF. For the CDR3, the DNA is TGTGCCAGCAGTCGAGCGGGGGGCCGGAATGAGCAGTTCTTC. This chain joins TRBV5-5 and TRBJ2-1; 9 nucleotides align to TRBD2. The CDR3 covers 14 residues. CDR1 and CDR2 from the germline V gene are SGHKS and YYEKEE (reference sequence). The junction had 7 bases not matched to a gene; V was cut back by 5 bases and J by 7 bases.

The chain is built from TRBV20-1 and TRBJ2-1; TRBD1 agrees at 7 bases. The CDR3 sequence is 11 residues long. Trimming at V came to 5 bases and at J to 15 bases, leaving 10 bases not matched to a gene. CDR1 is DFQATT, CDR2 SNEGSKA, per germline (reference sequence). The CDR3 DNA is TGCAGTGCTGGATCAACAGGGGTCCCGTTCTTC. Its translation: CSAGSTGVPFF.

This clone has just a few counts. The chain recombines TRBV11-3 with TRBJ2-1; D perhaps matches TRBD1 (6 bases). V lost 1 base to trimming and J lost 8 bases, with 12 bases between them. Per the germline V gene, CDR1 is SGHNT and CDR2 is YENEEA. The CDR3 is made up of 14 amino acids. The CDR3 nucleotides are TGTGCCAGCAGCTTAGGATTACAGGGATATGAGCAGTTCTTC. It encodes CASSLGLQGYEQFF.

The rearrangement uses TRBV27 and TRBJ2-3; TRBD2 matches at 14 bases. Germline lookup yields CDR1 MNHEY and CDR2 SMNVEV (reference sequence). J was trimmed by 2 bases and V by 3 bases; bases with no gene match: 4. This CDR3 has 17 amino acids. CDR3 amino acids: CASSLLTSGGATDTQYF. For the CDR3, the DNA is TGTGCCAGCAGTTTGCTGACTAGCGGGGGGGCCACAGATACGCAGTATTTT.

CDR3 amino acids: CASSLELGGNGYTF. The CDR3 region has the DNA TGCGCCAGCAGCTTGGAGCTAGGGGGAAATGGCTACACCTTC. The rearrangement uses TRBV5-1 and TRBJ1-2, with D possibly being TRBD1 (6 bases). CDR3 size: 14 residues. Germline V gives CDR1 SGHRS, CDR2 YFSETQ. V shed 0 bases and J shed 6 bases, with 12 bases lying between them.

Regarding this clone: At one of its ends the junction is not consistent with the germline gene, which may arise from a read error. Additional DNA sequences in this sample encode the identical CDR3. The genes are TRBV6-5 and TRBJ2-1, with D possibly TRBD2 on 5 matching bases. This CDR3 has 14 residues. Looked up from germline, CDR1 is MNHEY and CDR2 is SVGAGI. The CDR3 DNA follows: TGTGCCAGCAGAAACGACGGAGGCAACAATGAACAGTTCTTC. Its translation: CASRNDGGNNEQFF.

Comments on this clone: An end of the junction does not agree with germline; a read error may underlie this. The chain uses TRBV4-1 and TRBJ1-1; no firm D call. Germline V gene sequence: CDR1 MGHRA, CDR2 YSYEKL. The CDR3 length is 14 residues. As DNA, the CDR3 is TGTGCCAGCAGCCATAGCCTCATGAACACTGAAGCTTTCTTT. Residues: CASSHSLMNTEAFF.

This clone was recorded once. The rearrangement links TRBV2 to TRBJ2-5; the match to TRBD2 covers 8 bases. Losses at the gene ends were 6 bases for V and 0 bases for J; bases not matched to a gene: 3. This CDR3 is 14 amino acids long. Germline lookup yields CDR1 SNHLY and CDR2 FYNNEI. The CDR3 region is CASRGGGYQETQYF. The CDR3 coding sequence is TGTGCCAGCAGGGGCGGGGGGTACCAAGAGACCCAGTACTTC.

V and J are TRBV6-5 and TRBJ1-2; D is possibly TRBD1 (6 bases). The length of the CDR3 is 15 residues. Germline CDR1 is MNHEY and CDR2 is SVGAGI. V lost 8 bases and J lost 8, with 24 bases in between. DNA for the CDR3: TGTGCCAGCGGCCTTGGGGTTTCACAGGGTTACGGCTACACCTTC. As protein: CASGLGVSQGYGYTF.

The rearrangement links TRBV18 to TRBJ1-2, with TRBD1 identical over 8 bases. Per germline, CDR1 KGHSH and CDR2 LQKENI. The trim removed 4 bases at V and 9 bases at J, leaving 10 bases unmatched. The CDR3 is 14 residues long. CDR3 in amino acids: CASSRNRQGSSYTF. CDR3 DNA: TGTGCCAGCTCACGGAACAGACAGGGGAGTAGCTACACCTTC.

The chain couples TRBV5-1 to TRBJ2-5; 10 bases line up with TRBD1. The CDR3 is 15 residues long. The germline V gene has CDR1 SGHRS and CDR2 YFSETQ. After removal of 4 bases from V and 4 bases from J, the junction contained 7 bases not matched to a gene. The CDR3 nucleotides are TGCGCCAGCAGCACCCGGGACAGGGGACGAGAGACCCAGTACTTC. Translating it yields CASSTRDRGRETQYF.

V gene TRBV10-1 combines with J gene TRBJ1-4, with no clear D. There are 14 residues in the CDR3. The V and J ends lost 5 bases and 8 bases respectively, with 15 bases between them. Germline CDR1 and CDR2: WNHNN and SYGVQD (reference sequence). CDR3 sequence (DNA): TGCGCCAGCAGTCCCCGCGAATTCAGGGAAAAACTGTTTTTT. Translated, it gives CASSPREFREKLFF.